This paragraph reports one T cell receptor beta chain. V trimming: 4 bases; J trimming: 4 bases; junction bases outside the gene matches: 7. The CDR3 extends over 16 amino acids. Germline CDR1 reads MNHEY; CDR2 reads SVGAGI. The source of the sample is a study of blood T cell repertoires in COVID-19. Study overall: Spain, Italy and the United States supplied samples that represented acute and convalescent COVID-19.

Clones were read by immunoSEQ multiplex PCR, and TCRdb kept only the in-frame ones, dropping some. The sample carries about 98,000 clones, approximately 86% recorded once. The TCR was taken from a woman in her forties or fifties with COVID-19, enrolled during active disease. The chain has TRBV6-5 and TRBJ2-2, with 9 bases that match TRBD2. Sequencing used peripheral blood. The CDR3 DNA sequence: TGTGCCAGCAGTTCCGGGACTAGCAGATTCACCGGGGAGCTGTTTTTT. Residues: CASSSGTSRFTGELFF.